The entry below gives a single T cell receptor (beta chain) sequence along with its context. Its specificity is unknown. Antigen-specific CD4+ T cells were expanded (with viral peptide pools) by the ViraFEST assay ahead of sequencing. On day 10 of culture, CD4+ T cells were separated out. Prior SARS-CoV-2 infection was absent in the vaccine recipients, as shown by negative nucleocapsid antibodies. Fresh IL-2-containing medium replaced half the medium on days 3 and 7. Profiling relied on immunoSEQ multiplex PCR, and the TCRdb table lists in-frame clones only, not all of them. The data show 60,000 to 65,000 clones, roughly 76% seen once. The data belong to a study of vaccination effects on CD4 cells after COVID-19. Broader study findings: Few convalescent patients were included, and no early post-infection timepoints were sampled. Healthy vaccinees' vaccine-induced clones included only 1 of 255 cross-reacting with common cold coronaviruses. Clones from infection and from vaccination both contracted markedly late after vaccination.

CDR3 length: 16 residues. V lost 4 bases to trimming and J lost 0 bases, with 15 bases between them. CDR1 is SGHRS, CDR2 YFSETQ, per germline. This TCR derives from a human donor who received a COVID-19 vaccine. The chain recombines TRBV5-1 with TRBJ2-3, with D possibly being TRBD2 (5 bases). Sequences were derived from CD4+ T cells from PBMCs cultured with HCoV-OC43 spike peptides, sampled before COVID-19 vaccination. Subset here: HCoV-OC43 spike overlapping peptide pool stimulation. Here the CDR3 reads CASSHTPGKSTDTQYF. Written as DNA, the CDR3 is TGCGCCAGCAGCCATACTCCGGGGAAGAGCACAGATACGCAGTATTTT.